Shown below are 29 T cell receptor beta chains from a single sample sequenced in a study of shared clonotypes between healthy human individuals (TCRdb year 2020). Libraries were made using the immunoSEQ multiplex PCR assay. The source is immuneACCESS, and TCRdb retained only in-frame sequences with V and J called. Part of the clones is not carried over; for the studies checked, unresolved V genes explain less than half of this, and the remainder is unexplained. In this sample the table shows 2 million to 2.5 million clones, 85% to 95% of which occur a single time. 0.37% of the sample is held by the ten biggest clonotypes. The sequencing input was naive CD4+ T cells from PBMCs. Sample cell subset or site, as interpreted from the label and publication: CD45RA+ positively selected. These receptors were taken from a man younger than 35 in good health. Some clones in this sample may be carry-over from other donors' samples.

This sequence joins TRBV9 and TRBJ1-5; D gene uncertain. The CDR3 consists of 13 residues. Trimming pared 0 bases from V and 9 bases from J, leaving 10 bases between. CDR1 SGDLS and CDR2 YYNGEE come from the germline V gene. CDR3 sequence reads: CASSVGLTGPQHF. DNA of the CDR3: TGTGCCAGCAGCGTAGGTCTGACGGGGCCCCAGCATTTT.

V is TRBV7-2 and J is TRBJ2-1, with 7 bases that match TRBD1. The CDR3 extends over 16 amino acids. The V gene's germline CDR1 is SGHTA and CDR2 FQGNSA. With 7 bases clipped from V and 3 bases from J, the junction kept 12 bases outside the gene matches. The CDR3 spells CASTPFGRGIYNEQFF. The CDR3, as DNA: TGTGCCAGCACCCCTTTTGGCAGGGGGATCTACAATGAGCAGTTCTTC.

The gene calls are TRBV13 and TRBJ2-3; tentative D call: TRBD1 (5 bases). The V end was cut by 4 bases, the J end by 5 bases, with 19 bases between. Germline-derived CDR1 and CDR2 are PRHDT and FYEKMQ (reference sequence). This CDR3 is 16 amino acids long. CDR3 sequence: CASSSLGEEGKDTQYF. CDR3 sequence (DNA): TGTGCCAGCAGCTCGTTAGGGGAAGAAGGGAAAGATACGCAGTATTTT.

Details on this clone: The junction and the germline gene differ at one end; a read error may be behind it. The rearrangement uses TRBV3-1 (or the pseudogene TRBV3-2) and TRBJ2-7, with unresolved D. Germline CDR1 is LGHDT and CDR2 is YNNKEL (reference sequence). CDR3 size: 9 residues. CDR3 bases: TGTGCCAGCAGCCAACCGAAGGACTTC. Translated: CASSQPKDF.

The chain is built from TRBV19 and TRBJ2-1; TRBD2 aligns across 9 bases. Trimming cost V 4 bases and J 5 bases; bases outside gene matches: 3. CDR3 length: 14 residues. The germline V gene has CDR1 LNHDA and CDR2 SQIVND (reference sequence). This chain's CDR3 is CASSTSGVNNEQFF. In DNA, the CDR3 is TGTGCCAGTAGTACTAGCGGGGTGAACAATGAGCAGTTCTTC.

The rearrangement joins TRBV11-2 to TRBJ2-3; D might be TRBD1 (6 bases). CDR1 and CDR2 (germline): SGHAT, FQNNGV. This CDR3 is 17 amino acids long. The V and J ends lost 2 bases and 4 bases respectively, with 19 bases between them. CDR3 DNA: TGTGCCAGCAGCTTACCTCGGCCGGGACAAAACCCAGATACGCAGTATTTT. This encodes CASSLPRPGQNPDTQYF.

The rearrangement joins TRBV27 to TRBJ2-1; D is unclear. V dropped 7 bases and J dropped 0 bases, with 10 bases sitting between them. Germline-derived CDR1 and CDR2 are MNHEY and SMNVEV (reference sequence). This CDR3 is 14 amino acids long. CDR3 DNA: TGTGCCAGCAATCAGTTTCCCTCCTACAATGAGCAGTTCTTC. It encodes CASNQFPSYNEQFF.

The chain links TRBV6-6 to TRBJ1-2; D not resolved. Trimming removed 0 bases at V and 3 bases at J, with 14 bases between. The CDR3 runs 16 residues. Germline lookup yields CDR1 MNHNY and CDR2 SVGAGI (reference sequence). The CDR3 sequence is CASSYSNFQDHYGYTF. CDR3 sequence (DNA): TGTGCCAGCAGTTACTCGAATTTCCAGGACCACTATGGCTACACCTTC.

The chain combines TRBV6-4 with TRBJ2-2; D is tentatively TRBD1 or TRBD2 (5 bases each). Germline CDR1 and CDR2: MRHNA and SNTAGT. Trimming removed 5 bases at V and 4 bases at J, with 11 bases between. The length of the CDR3 is 14 residues. CDR3 residues: CASSSRGFTGELFF. Here the CDR3 DNA reads TGTGCCAGCAGTTCGAGGGGATTCACCGGGGAGCTGTTTTTT.

Comments on this clone: The same CDR3 also results from other DNA sequences found in this sample. The rearrangement links TRBV15 to TRBJ2-7; D may be TRBD1 or TRBD2 (5 bases each). The CDR3 runs 15 residues. Germline-derived CDR1 and CDR2 are LNHNV and YYDKDF (reference sequence). V was pared by 1 base and J by 2 bases, with 12 bases between. CDR3 sequence: CATSRVRGATYEQYF. Written as DNA, the CDR3 is TGTGCCACCAGCAGAGTGAGGGGTGCGACCTACGAGCAGTACTTC.

The CDR3 DNA is TGTGCCAGCAGGCAGACTAGCGGGAGGGTACAAGAGACCCAGTACTTC. As protein: CASRQTSGRVQETQYF. The V and J genes are TRBV7-9 and TRBJ2-5; 14 nucleotides line up with TRBD2. Per germline, CDR1 SEHNR and CDR2 FQNEAQ (reference sequence). The CDR3 runs 16 residues. V lost 6 bases and J lost 2; bases outside the gene matches: 5.

The CDR3 DNA reads as TGTGCCAGCAGTCGTGGATCACCCCTCCACTTT. Protein product: CASSRGSPLHF. V is TRBV28 and J is TRBJ1-6, with D unresolved. The CDR3 has 11 amino acids. CDR1 MDHEN and CDR2 SYDVKM come from the germline V gene. The V end was cut by 5 bases, the J end by 10 bases, with 6 bases between.

There are a few counts of this clone. The V call is TRBV25-1, the J call TRBJ1-4; D gene uncertain. The CDR3 contains 11 residues. The germline V gene has CDR1 MGHDK and CDR2 SYGVNS. Trimming removed 4 bases from V and 13 bases from J, with 10 bases in between. In DNA form, the CDR3 reads TGTGCCAGCAGTGGCAAGGGCGGACTGTTTTTT. It specifies CASSGKGGLFF.

This sequence joins TRBV9 and TRBJ2-1; D is ambiguous. The CDR3 contains 13 residues. Germline V gives CDR1 SGDLS, CDR2 YYNGEE. V lost 3 bases and J lost 4, with 8 bases in between. For the CDR3, the DNA is TGTGCCAGCAGCGGTACTCGGTACAATGAGCAGTTCTTC. This encodes CASSGTRYNEQFF.

The V call is TRBV10-2, the J call TRBJ2-1; 8 nucleotides agree with TRBD2. In germline, CDR1 is WSHSY, CDR2 SAAADI. This CDR3 spans 18 amino acids. V lost 4 bases to trimming and J lost 8 bases; unmatched junction nucleotides: 19. CDR3 in DNA: TGCGCCAGCAGTGCCTTCCCGACTAGCGCGGGAGAGGGCGATGAGCAGTTCTTC. Translating gives CASSAFPTSAGEGDEQFF.

The chain uses TRBV11-3 and TRBJ2-2; TRBD2 matches 9 bases. The CDR3 runs 15 residues. Germline V gene lookup returns CDR1 SGHNT and CDR2 YENEEA. V lost 8 bases to trimming and J lost 9 bases; unmatched junction nucleotides: 13. CDR3 DNA: TGTGCCAGCGAGTCTAGCGGGATCTCGGAAAGGGAGCTGTTTTTT. Protein sequence: CASESSGISERELFF.

This chain links TRBV30 with TRBJ2-1, with D perhaps TRBD2 (5 bases). The CDR3 covers 15 residues. The V end was cut by 8 bases, the J end by 0 bases, with 17 bases between. Germline V gives CDR1 GTSNPN, CDR2 SVGIG (reference sequence). CDR3 residues: CAANSGESSYNEQFF. Here the CDR3 DNA reads TGTGCCGCCAACAGCGGAGAAAGCTCCTACAATGAGCAGTTCTTC.

The sample holds a few counts of this clone. The V call is TRBV12-5, the J call TRBJ1-1; D is ambiguous. CDR1 and CDR2 from the germline V gene are LGHNT and FRNRAP. The length of the CDR3 is 14 residues. Between the trimmed V and J ends, which lost 5 bases and 7 bases, there was a span of 17 bases. The CDR3 loop reads CASGGDSLEGEAFF. The DNA of the CDR3 is TGTGCTAGTGGTGGAGACTCTTTAGAGGGTGAAGCTTTCTTT.

This rearrangement joins TRBV28 to TRBJ2-3; D remains ambiguous. The length of the CDR3 is 13 residues. With 10 bases removed from V and 2 bases from J, the gap between germline ends came to 13 bases. Germline lookup yields CDR1 MDHEN and CDR2 SYDVKM. The CDR3 DNA reads as TGTGCCACTAAATTCTATCACACAGATACGCAGTATTTT. Its translation: CATKFYHTDTQYF.

The rearrangement joins TRBV4-3 to TRBJ2-3, with D possibly TRBD2 on 5 matching bases. The CDR3 spans 17 residues. Trimming left V 4 bases short and J 5 bases short, with 22 bases between. The germline gives CDR1 LGHNA, CDR2 YSLEER. This CDR3 reads CASSRFLGDQRGDTQYF. In DNA, the CDR3 is TGCGCCAGCAGCCGATTTCTCGGGGATCAACGGGGAGATACGCAGTATTTT.

The V and J genes are TRBV5-5 and TRBJ1-2; no definite D call. This CDR3 comprises 13 residues. The V end was cut by 0 bases, the J end by 9 bases, with 12 bases between. Germline assignment: CDR1 SGHKS and CDR2 YYEKEE (reference sequence). The CDR3 DNA reads TGTGCCAGCAGCTTGGTTAATAAAGGCCGCTACACCTTC. Encoded protein: CASSLVNKGRYTF.

Points on this clone: Distinct nucleotide sequences in the sample also encode this CDR3. The rearrangement links TRBV7-2 to TRBJ1-1; D possibly corresponds to TRBD1 (6 bases). This CDR3 spans 14 amino acids. V was trimmed by 1 base and J by 5 bases, leaving 11 bases between them. The germline V gene has CDR1 SGHTA and CDR2 FQGNSA. CDR3 sequence: CASSLGRGRTEAFF. The CDR3 DNA sequence: TGTGCCAGCAGCTTAGGCAGGGGAAGGACTGAAGCTTTCTTT.

The J gene is TRBJ1-5, the V gene TRBV4-2; perhaps TRBD1 as D (5 bases). There are 14 residues in the CDR3. Germline V CDR1 and CDR2: LGHNA, YNFKEQ. The V and J ends lost 8 bases and 5 bases respectively, with 16 bases between them. CDR3 amino acids: CASRRGGADQPQHF. The CDR3 region has the DNA TGTGCCAGCCGGAGGGGTGGAGCCGATCAGCCCCAGCATTTT.

V gene TRBV18 combines with J gene TRBJ2-1, with D possibly TRBD2 on 6 matching bases. The CDR3 totals 16 residues. V gave up 7 bases and J gave up 0 bases, with 16 bases separating them. Germline V lookup: CDR1 KGHSH, CDR2 LQKENI. The CDR3 loop is CASYNGSGSSYNEQFF. The CDR3 nucleotides read TGTGCCAGCTACAACGGGAGTGGGAGCTCCTACAATGAGCAGTTCTTC.

V usage is TRBV7-8 and J usage is TRBJ2-3; 9 bases align to TRBD2. V lost 5 bases and J lost 2; bases outside the gene matches: 5. The germline CDR1 and CDR2 sequences are SGHVS and FQNEAQ. The length of the CDR3 is 15 residues. The CDR3 spells CASSTIAGVTDTQYF. The CDR3 DNA reads as TGTGCCAGCAGCACTATAGCGGGGGTCACAGATACGCAGTATTTT.

The chain combines TRBV5-1 with TRBJ2-3, with D maybe TRBD2 (6 bases). Germline values: CDR1 SGHRS, CDR2 YFSETQ. V was pared by 4 bases and J by 0 bases, with 15 bases between. CDR3 length: 16 residues. CDR3 DNA sequence: TGCGCCAGCAGCCCCGGGACTCATACTAGCACAGATACGCAGTATTTT. It is translated as CASSPGTHTSTDTQYF. The whole variable domain, filled in from reference TRBV5-1 and TRBJ2-3, reads KAGVTQTPRYLIKTRGQQVTLSCSPISGHRSVSWYQQTPGQGLQFLFEYFSETQRNKGNFPGRFSGRQFSNSRSEMNVSTLELGDSALYLCASSPGTHTSTDTQYFGPGTRLTVL.

This sequence joins TRBV11-3 and TRBJ2-3; possible D gene TRBD2, 5 bases. The ends were cut back, 5 bases at V and 1 base at J, with 7 bases in the middle. Germline assignment: CDR1 SGHNT and CDR2 YENEEA. The CDR3 has 13 residues. This CDR3 is CASSISGTDTQYF. The CDR3 nucleotides read TGTGCCAGCAGCATTAGCGGCACAGATACGCAGTATTTT.

The CDR3 DNA is TGTGCCAGCAGCCCGGACATCACTGGGGCCAACGTCCTGACTTTC. It yields the protein CASSPDITGANVLTF. This chain joins TRBV7-3 and TRBJ2-6, with TRBD1 as a possible D gene (5 bases). CDR1 and CDR2 (germline): SGHTA, FQGTGA. With 5 bases removed from V and 2 bases from J, the gap between germline ends came to 10 bases. CDR3 length: 15 residues.

This chain links TRBV27 with TRBJ2-3, with 11 bases that match TRBD2. The junction had 10 bases not matched to a gene; V was cut back by 10 bases and J by 1 base. The CDR3 has 16 residues. The germline gives CDR1 MNHEY, CDR2 SMNVEV (reference sequence). The CDR3 coding sequence is TGTGCCACCCTACCCCAACTAGCGGGAGGCACAGATACGCAGTATTTT. Translating it yields CATLPQLAGGTDTQYF.